This TCR beta chain was identified in a study of cytomegalovirus exposure and HLA in healthy donors. The PCR made use of 60 Vbeta and 13 Jbeta primers. Method: immunoSEQ multiplex PCR; TCRdb's copy keeps in-frame clones and lacks some. This table has under 150,000 clones, 60% to 85% appearing once. CDR3 size: 16 residues. Trimming took 1 base from V and 4 from J; bases not matched to a gene: 6. Germline assignment: CDR1 SGHTA and CDR2 FQGNSA. The study, taken as a whole, reports: In vitro confirmation showed a few CMV-associated chains to be CMV antigen specific. A missense DCLRE1C variant was associated with V- and J-gene trimming of TCR beta chains in a later analysis, and an independent cohort replicated the association. Versus the roughly 700-donor mean, an Asian-associated ancestry cluster reportedly showed fewer N-insertions in a later analysis. Rarity characterized most TCR sequences, yet some public TCRs appeared in many donors.

A word on this clone: Its antigen is unknown.

The TCR was taken from a woman between 40 and 55 years old in good health and CMV-seronegative. The specimen sequenced was PBMCs. The V and J genes are TRBV7-2 and TRBJ2-2, with 7 bases identical to TRBD2. CDR3 in DNA: TGTGCCAGCAGCTTAGAGGCCGGGAGGAGCACCGGGGAGCTGTTTTTT. This sequence encodes CASSLEAGRSTGELFF.